This T cell receptor beta chain was sequenced in a study of blood T cells in healthy people across ages. In germline, CDR1 is MDHEN, CDR2 SYDVKM. CDR3 length: 16 residues. V lost 5 bases, J lost 5 bases, and 7 bases stayed unmatched. Alongside a J-beta primer mix, a sample-barcoded 5' primer served in a second PCR lasting about 7 to 12 cycles. TCRdb processed the 5' RACE reads anew with MiXCR; each CDR3 protein has one entry. The sample includes about 720,000 distinct CDR3 sequences, roughly 25% of them seen just once. The data also belong to a second study, concerning T cells of mothers and their children.

The gene calls are TRBV28 and TRBJ2-2; TRBD1 aligns across 11 bases. Material: blood. This TCR was recovered from a boy younger than 18 in good health. DNA of the CDR3: TGTGCCAGCAGTCCGAAGGACAGGGGGCTAACCGGGGAGCTGTTTTTT. It encodes CASSPKDRGLTGELFF.